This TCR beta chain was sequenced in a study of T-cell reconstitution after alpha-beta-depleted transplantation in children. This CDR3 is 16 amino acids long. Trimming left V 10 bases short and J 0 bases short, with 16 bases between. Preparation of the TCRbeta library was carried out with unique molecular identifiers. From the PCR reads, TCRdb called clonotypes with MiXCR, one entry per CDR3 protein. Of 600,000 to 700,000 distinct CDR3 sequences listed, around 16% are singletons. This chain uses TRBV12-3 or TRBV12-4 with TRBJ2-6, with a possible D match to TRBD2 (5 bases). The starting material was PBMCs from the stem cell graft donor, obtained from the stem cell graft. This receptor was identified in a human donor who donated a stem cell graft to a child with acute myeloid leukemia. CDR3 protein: CATAGRWFSGANVLTF. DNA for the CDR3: TGTGCCACCGCGGGTCGGTGGTTCTCTGGGGCCAACGTCCTGACTTTC.